These 30 T cell receptor beta chains were sequenced from one sample in a study of T cell repertoires in cytomegalovirus infection. TCRdb reprocessed the reads via MiXCR and lists one record per CDR3 protein. The sample lists hundreds of thousands of distinct CDR3 sequences; roughly 16% were seen once. The material sequenced was PBMCs. Receptors originate from a human donor in good health (CMV status not recorded). Some clones in this sample may be carry-over from other donors' samples.

The chain links TRBV3-1 to TRBJ1-5; D ambiguous. This CDR3 comprises 15 residues. V was clipped by 1 base and J by 1 base, with 8 bases between them. CDR1 and CDR2 from the germline V gene are LGHDT and YNNKEL (reference sequence). Written as DNA, the CDR3 is TGTGCCAGCAGCCAAGGGGGATTGAGCAATCAGCCCCAGCATTTT. It is translated as CASSQGGLSNQPQHF.

Many counts were recorded for this clonotype. The gene calls are TRBV7-8 and TRBJ1-1, with a weak D call TRBD1 (5 bases). The germline gives CDR1 SGHVS, CDR2 FQNEAQ. V was pared by 3 bases and J by 0 bases, with 20 bases between. The CDR3 totals 18 residues. This CDR3 is CASSFGLRQRLLNTEAFF. CDR3 DNA: TGTGCCAGCAGCTTCGGTCTACGACAGAGACTCCTGAACACTGAAGCTTTCTTT.

This clonotype was counted many times. V gene TRBV4-3 combines with J gene TRBJ2-1, with D unclear. This CDR3 contains 13 residues. The germline V and J ends were trimmed by 4 bases and 2 bases, with 6 bases remaining between them. The germline V gene encodes CDR1 LGHNA and CDR2 YSLEER. This chain's CDR3 is CASSRPPYNEQFF. CDR3 in DNA: TGCGCCAGCAGCCGCCCGCCCTACAATGAGCAGTTCTTC.

The CDR3 is CASSQNRDYYEQYF. DNA for the CDR3: TGTGCCAGCAGTCAAAACCGGGATTACTACGAGCAGTACTTC. The chain couples TRBV27 to TRBJ2-7, with D possibly matching TRBD2 (5 bases). V lost 5 bases to trimming and J lost 3 bases, with 14 bases between them. Germline loops: CDR1 MNHEY, CDR2 SMNVEV (reference sequence). The CDR3 is 14 amino acids.

V gene TRBV19 combines with J gene TRBJ2-7; a weak D match, TRBD1 (5 bases). The ends were cut back, 3 bases at V and 1 base at J, with 13 bases in the middle. CDR3 length equals 15 residues. The germline gives CDR1 LNHDA, CDR2 SQIVND (reference sequence). The CDR3 is CASSILVGESYEQYF. CDR3 nucleotide sequence: TGTGCCAGTAGTATCTTAGTAGGGGAATCCTACGAGCAGTACTTC.

The chain is built from TRBV10-3 and TRBJ2-1; D gene uncertain. Germline V gene sequence: CDR1 ENHRY, CDR2 SYGVKD. CDR3 length: 13 residues. V shed 4 bases and J shed 6 bases, with 10 bases lying between them. The CDR3 nucleotides read TGTGCCATCAGTGTCGGTCGACCCAATGAGCAGTTCTTC. This gives the protein CAISVGRPNEQFF.

V gene TRBV20-1 combines with J gene TRBJ1-1; weak D call: TRBD1 (6 bases). The CDR3 contains 14 residues. In germline, CDR1 is DFQATT, CDR2 SNEGSKA (reference sequence). Trimming pared 5 bases from V and 1 base from J, leaving 14 bases between. As DNA, the CDR3 is TGCAGTGCTGGGTCGTGGGGGGCGAACACTGAAGCTTTCTTT. Translation gives CSAGSWGANTEAFF.

This clonotype was observed a few times. The rearrangement joins TRBV20-1 to TRBJ1-1; D ambiguous. The V end lost 1 base, the J end lost 8 bases, and 23 bases lay between the germline ends. The CDR3 consists of 16 residues. CDR1 and CDR2 from the germline V gene are DFQATT and SNEGSKA (reference sequence). In DNA form, the CDR3 reads TGCAGTGCTAGAGGTTCACAAGCTGTTGACCCGACCGAAGCTTTCTTT. The encoded protein is CSARGSQAVDPTEAFF.

The chain links TRBV5-4 to TRBJ2-7; D is ambiguous. The CDR3 totals 15 residues. Per germline, CDR1 SGHNT and CDR2 YYREEE (reference sequence). The V end was cut by 4 bases, the J end by 0 bases, with 14 bases between. CDR3 in DNA: TGTGCCAGCAGCCCTAAGTCAGAGAGCTCCTACGAGCAGTACTTC. This sequence encodes CASSPKSESSYEQYF. The full variable domain, completed using reference TRBV5-4 and TRBJ2-7, is ETGVTQSPTHLIKTRGQQVTLRCSSQSGHNTVSWYQQALGQGPQFIFQYYREEENGRGNFPPRFSGLQFPNYSSELNVNALELDDSALYLCASSPKSESSYEQYFGPGTRLTVT.

V and J are TRBV7-2 and TRBJ2-1, with 12 bases aligning to TRBD2. Germline V gene sequence: CDR1 SGHTA, CDR2 FQGNSA. V lost 5 bases and J lost 12; bases outside the gene matches: 11. This CDR3 has 15 residues. The CDR3 DNA reads as TGTGCCAGCAGCGCCCCTAGCGGGGGGGCCCGTGGGCAGTTCTTC. Encoded protein: CASSAPSGGARGQFF.

This chain connects TRBV14 to TRBJ2-7, with D possibly matching TRBD1 (5 bases). The CDR3 is 18 amino acids. Germline CDR1 and CDR2: SGHDN and FVKESK. Trimming took off 1 base at V and 0 bases at J, with 19 bases between the two ends. For the CDR3, the DNA is TGTGCCAGCAGCCAAGGCTGGGGTGACAGCTTACCCTCCTACGAGCAGTACTTC. Translated: CASSQGWGDSLPSYEQYF.

This clonotype has a count of ten or more. The rearrangement links TRBV7-2 to TRBJ1-1, with D possibly matching TRBD1 (5 bases). The germline CDR1 and CDR2 sequences are SGHTA and FQGNSA. The CDR3 consists of 14 residues. Between the trimmed V and J ends, which lost 0 bases and 7 bases, there was a span of 12 bases. The CDR3 loop reads CASSLADWGGEAFF. In DNA form, the CDR3 reads TGTGCCAGCAGCTTAGCAGATTGGGGGGGTGAAGCTTTCTTT. The complete variable domain, with remaining parts taken from reference TRBV7-2 and TRBJ1-1, reads GAGVSQSPSNKVTEKGKDVELRCDPISGHTALYWYRQSLGQGLEFLIYFQGNSAPDKSGLPSDRFSAERTGGSVSTLTIQRTQQEDSAVYLCASSLADWGGEAFFGQGTRLTVV.

The chain has TRBV6-5 and TRBJ2-5; D is possibly TRBD2 (5 bases). V was shortened by 6 bases and J by 1 base, with 18 bases between the two germline ends. There are 16 residues in the CDR3. CDR1 MNHEY and CDR2 SVGAGI come from the germline V gene. The CDR3 nucleotides read TGTGCCAGCAGGCTAACGGGTGCGGGCTTCCAAGAGACCCAGTACTTC. Its translation: CASRLTGAGFQETQYF.

This clonotype was counted a few times. J is TRBJ2-3 and V is TRBV4-1; no clear D. Per the germline V gene, CDR1 is MGHRA and CDR2 is YSYEKL. The V end was cut by 2 bases, the J end by 3 bases, with 24 bases between. The CDR3 runs to 19 residues. CDR3 sequence reads: CASSQRVLRVSSRTDTQYF. CDR3 DNA: TGCGCCAGCAGCCAACGAGTCCTCCGGGTGAGCAGCCGGACAGATACGCAGTATTTT.

Only a few counts were recorded for this clonotype. This chain joins TRBV20-1 and TRBJ2-4, with D possibly matching TRBD2 (6 bases). There are 13 residues in the CDR3. Trimming stripped 5 bases from V and 0 bases from J, with 8 bases between. Germline CDR1 and CDR2: DFQATT and SNEGSKA (reference sequence). This CDR3 reads CSARDLAKNIQYF. The DNA for the CDR3 is TGCAGTGCTCGGGACTTAGCCAAAAACATTCAGTACTTC.

The chain is built from TRBV5-1 and TRBJ1-1; a weak D match, TRBD1 (5 bases). The CDR3 has 15 residues. The V end was cut by 0 bases, the J end by 4 bases, with 13 bases between. Germline V lookup: CDR1 SGHRS, CDR2 YFSETQ. The CDR3 nucleotides read TGCGCCAGCAGCTTGGACAGTCAGGGAGTCACTGAAGCTTTCTTT. Translating it yields CASSLDSQGVTEAFF.

The table lists this clonotype with many counts. This chain joins TRBV7-6 and TRBJ1-1, with 7 nucleotides matching TRBD1. The CDR3 sequence is 14 residues long. Germline V gene data show CDR1 as SGHVS and CDR2 as FNYEAQ. The V segment lost 2 bases and the J segment 10 bases; nucleotides outside the gene matches: 10. CDR3: CASSLNTGASGAFF. CDR3 sequence (DNA): TGTGCCAGCAGCTTAAATACAGGGGCCAGCGGAGCTTTCTTT.

This clonotype came up a few times. The rearrangement uses TRBV6-1 and TRBJ2-2; 10 positions agree with TRBD1. The V gene's germline CDR1 is MNHNS and CDR2 SASEGT. The ends lost 7 bases at V and 7 bases at J; junction bases unmatched: 9. The CDR3 totals 15 residues. The CDR3 DNA sequence: TGTGCCAGCATCCGCTCCGACAGGGGGCTCGGGGAGCTGTTTTTT. This codes for CASIRSDRGLGELFF.

This clonotype has at least ten counts. The chain is built from TRBV7-9 and TRBJ2-1; 7 bases map to TRBD1. V dropped 3 bases and J dropped 4; count of bases not matched to a gene: 6. This CDR3 contains 15 residues. In germline, CDR1 is SEHNR, CDR2 FQNEAQ (reference sequence). Written as DNA, the CDR3 is TGTGCCAGCAGCTTTAGACAGGGTAAATACAATGAGCAGTTCTTC. Translation gives CASSFRQGKYNEQFF.

The chain employs TRBV18 and TRBJ1-4, with unresolved D. This CDR3 has 16 residues. In germline, CDR1 is KGHSH, CDR2 LQKENI. Trimming took 2 bases from V and 5 from J, leaving 15 bases between them. This CDR3 reads CASSPERAGKNEKLFF. DNA for the CDR3: TGTGCCAGCTCACCAGAGAGGGCGGGGAAAAATGAAAAACTGTTTTTT.

The chain recombines TRBV20-1 with TRBJ1-6, with 10 bases matching TRBD1. V lost 3 bases to trimming and J lost 3 bases; unmatched junction nucleotides: 5. CDR1 is DFQATT and CDR2 is SNEGSKA in the germline V gene (reference sequence). The CDR3 spans 16 residues. CDR3 residues: CSARPGQGFYNSPLHF. CDR3 nucleotides: TGCAGTGCTAGGCCGGGACAGGGGTTCTATAATTCACCCCTCCACTTT.

This clonotype was observed at least ten times. V usage is TRBV5-4 and J usage is TRBJ1-2; maybe TRBD1 (6 bases). The germline V gene has CDR1 SGHNT and CDR2 YYREEE (reference sequence). The V and J ends lost 4 bases and 6 bases respectively, with 7 bases between them. The CDR3 runs to 11 residues. CDR3 nucleotide sequence: TGTGCCAGCAGCGGGGGCCATGGCTACACCTTC. Translation gives CASSGGHGYTF.

This clonotype came up many times. The rearrangement uses TRBV28 and TRBJ1-1; 8 bases are shared with TRBD1. CDR1 and CDR2 from the germline V gene are MDHEN and SYDVKM. The CDR3 has 14 residues. The V segment lost 5 bases and the J segment 6 bases; nucleotides outside the gene matches: 8. The CDR3 sequence: CASSRGQGSAEAFF. As DNA, the CDR3 is TGTGCCAGCAGTCGCGGACAGGGTAGTGCTGAAGCTTTCTTT.

This clonotype occurred many times. The chain has TRBV7-2 and TRBJ2-6; 8 nucleotides line up with TRBD1. This CDR3 region has 17 residues. Germline-derived CDR1 and CDR2 are SGHTA and FQGNSA. V gave up 2 bases and J gave up 0 bases; unmatched junction bases: 3. The CDR3 bases are TGTGCCAGCAGCTTATGGACAGGGATCTCTGGGGCCAACGTCCTGACTTTC. Translation gives CASSLWTGISGANVLTF.

In regard to this clonotype: This sequence may be a read error, since a much larger clone differs from it by one base. The CDR3 here is CASSYRSTMNTEPFF. The CDR3 DNA reads TGTGCCAGCAGTTACCGGTCAACCATGAACACTGAACCTTTCTTT. This rearrangement joins TRBV6-5 to TRBJ1-1; D is unclear. From germline, CDR1 is MNHEY and CDR2 SVGAGI. The CDR3 contains 15 residues.

Ten or more counts support this clonotype. The chain links TRBV27 to TRBJ2-7, with a possible D match to TRBD1 (5 bases). V lost 3 bases to trimming and J lost 1 base, with 7 bases between them. Germline V gene lookup returns CDR1 MNHEY and CDR2 SMNVEV (reference sequence). This CDR3 comprises 13 residues. The CDR3 protein is CASSFSGSYEQYF. The CDR3 DNA follows: TGTGCCAGCAGTTTCTCAGGGTCCTACGAGCAGTACTTC.

The genes are TRBV5-1 and TRBJ2-3, with TRBD1 identical over 10 bases. Trimming took 2 bases from V and 5 from J; bases not matched to a gene: 8. The germline V gene encodes CDR1 SGHRS and CDR2 YFSETQ. The CDR3 is made up of 16 amino acids. The CDR3, as DNA: TGCGCCAGCAGCTTCGGACAGGGGGGAAGGCGAGATACGCAGTATTTT. Translated, it gives CASSFGQGGRRDTQYF. The entire variable domain, with the rest obtained from reference TRBV5-1 and TRBJ2-3, is as follows: KAGVTQTPRYLIKTRGQQVTLSCSPISGHRSVSWYQQTPGQGLQFLFEYFSETQRNKGNFPGRFSGRQFSNSRSEMNVSTLELGDSALYLCASSFGQGGRRDTQYFGPGTRLTVL.

This sequence joins TRBV28 and TRBJ2-1; 9 bases are a match to TRBD1. This CDR3 region has 14 residues. V trimming: 7 bases; J trimming: 4 bases; junction bases outside the gene matches: 5. The germline V gene encodes CDR1 MDHEN and CDR2 SYDVKM. CDR3 residues: CASTTGGGYNEQFF. The CDR3 DNA reads as TGTGCCAGCACTACAGGGGGCGGGTACAATGAGCAGTTCTTC.

This clonotype was seen many times. The rearrangement uses TRBV7-2 and TRBJ2-7; TRBD2 aligns across 8 bases. V lost 1 base to trimming and J lost 3 bases; unmatched junction nucleotides: 8. This CDR3 has 16 amino acids. Germline V gene data show CDR1 as SGHTA and CDR2 as FQGNSA. CDR3 in DNA: TGTGCCAGCAGCTTAGGCGGGGGGCCTTCCGTCTACGAGCAGTACTTC. Amino acids: CASSLGGGPSVYEQYF.

This clonotype was seen more than once but under ten times. The rearrangement uses TRBV10-3 and TRBJ1-3; D is unclear. From germline, CDR1 is ENHRY and CDR2 SYGVKD. Trimming pared 5 bases from V and 6 bases from J, leaving 8 bases between. The CDR3 sequence is 12 residues long. The DNA for the CDR3 is TGTGCCATCAGTCGGACTGAAAACACCATATATTTT. It specifies CAISRTENTIYF.